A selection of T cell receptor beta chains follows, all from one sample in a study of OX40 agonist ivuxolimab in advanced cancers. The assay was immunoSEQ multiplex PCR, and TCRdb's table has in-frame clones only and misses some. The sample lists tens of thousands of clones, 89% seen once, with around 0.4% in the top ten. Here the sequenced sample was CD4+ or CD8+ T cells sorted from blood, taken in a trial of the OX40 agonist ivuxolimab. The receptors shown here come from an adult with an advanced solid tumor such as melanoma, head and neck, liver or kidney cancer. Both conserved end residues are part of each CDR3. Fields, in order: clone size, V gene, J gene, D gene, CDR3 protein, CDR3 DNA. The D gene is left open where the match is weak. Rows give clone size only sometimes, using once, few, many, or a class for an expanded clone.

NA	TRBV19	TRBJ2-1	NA	CASSITPGNEQFF	TGTGCCAGTAGTATCACCCCGGGAAATGAGCAGTTCTTC
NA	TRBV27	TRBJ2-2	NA	CASSFRVSGELFF	TGTGCCAGCAGTTTTCGGGTTAGCGGGGAGCTGTTTTTT
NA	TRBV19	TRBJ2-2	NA	CASSIAARVAGELFF	TGTGCCAGTAGTATAGCGGCCAGGGTGGCCGGGGAGCTGTTTTTT
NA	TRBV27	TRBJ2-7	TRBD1	CASSNRGRLTYEQYF	TGTGCCAGCAGTAACAGGGGGCGCTTAACCTACGAGCAGTACTTC
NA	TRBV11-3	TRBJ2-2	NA	CASSLVGTTNTGELFF	TGTGCCAGCAGCTTAGTCGGGACAACGAACACCGGGGAGCTGTTTTTT
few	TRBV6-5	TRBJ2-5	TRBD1	CASSYSSGTGGQTQYF	TGTGCCAGCAGTTACTCCTCCGGGACAGGGGGACAGACCCAGTACTTC
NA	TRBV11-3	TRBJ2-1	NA	CASSFQGDEQFF	TGTGCCAGCAGCTTTCAGGGTGATGAGCAGTTCTTC
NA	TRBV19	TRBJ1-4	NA	CATRSAGVGEKLFF	TGTGCCACAAGGAGTGCGGGCGTGGGGGAAAAACTGTTTTTT
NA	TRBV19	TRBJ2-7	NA	CASSIAGINEQYF	TGTGCCAGTAGTATCGCGGGAATCAACGAGCAGTACTTC
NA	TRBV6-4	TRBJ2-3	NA	CASREEEGSDTQYF	TGTGCCAGCAGGGAGGAGGAGGGGTCAGATACGCAGTATTTT
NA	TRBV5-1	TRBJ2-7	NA	CASSLQAASLGYEQYF	TGCGCCAGCAGCTTGCAGGCGGCTAGCCTGGGCTACGAGCAGTACTTC
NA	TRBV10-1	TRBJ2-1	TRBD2	CASSAGTSGTYNEQFF	TGCGCCAGCAGCGCCGGGACTAGCGGTACCTACAATGAGCAGTTCTTC
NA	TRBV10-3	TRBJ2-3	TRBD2	CAISAGGASTDTQYF	TGTGCCATCAGTGCGGGAGGGGCTAGCACAGATACGCAGTATTTT